These T cell receptor beta chains were read from a single sample in a study of vaccination and CD4 T cells after COVID-19. What these receptors recognize is not known. Via MiXCR, TCRdb re-called the PCR reads, giving one row per CDR3 protein. The sample has around 7,100 distinct CDR3 sequences, roughly 48% seen once. Sequenced material: CD4+ T cells from blood, cultured in vitro. These receptors all stem from a human donor in good health. CDR3s include the opening cysteine and the closing phenylalanine or tryptophan. D genes are given only for firm matches. Not every row has a clone size; where given, it reads once, few, many or a size class.

CDR3aa: CASSYSLGAFGNQPQHF; CDR3nt: TGTGCCAGCAGTTACAGTCTAGGGGCGTTTGGCAATCAGCCCCAGCATTTT; d_gene: NA; j_gene: TRBJ1-5; v_gene: TRBV6-2/TRBV6-3; abundance: few
CDR3aa: CASSLVGGLRSGANVLTF; CDR3nt: TGTGCCAGCAGCTTAGTGGGGGGTCTTCGATCTGGGGCCAACGTCCTGACTTTC; d_gene: NA; j_gene: TRBJ2-6; v_gene: TRBV11-2; abundance: NA
CDR3aa: CATSDSNQPQHF; CDR3nt: TGTGCCACAAGCGATAGCAATCAGCCCCAGCATTTT; d_gene: NA; j_gene: TRBJ1-5; v_gene: TRBV24-1; abundance: NA
CDR3aa: CASDSGGATGELFF; CDR3nt: TGTGCCAGCGATAGCGGGGGGGCAACCGGGGAGCTGTTTTTT; d_gene: TRBD2; j_gene: TRBJ2-2; v_gene: TRBV2; abundance: few
CDR3aa: CASSSDGYGYTF; CDR3nt: TGCGCCAGCAGCTCGGACGGCTATGGCTACACCTTC; d_gene: NA; j_gene: TRBJ1-2; v_gene: TRBV10-1; abundance: few
CDR3aa: CASRRIAGGYNEQFF; CDR3nt: TGTGCCAGCAGACGGATAGCGGGGGGATACAATGAGCAGTTCTTC; d_gene: TRBD2; j_gene: TRBJ2-1; v_gene: TRBV7-2; abundance: few
CDR3aa: CSVGQGNQPQHF; CDR3nt: TGCAGTGTAGGACAGGGCAATCAGCCCCAGCATTTT; d_gene: TRBD1; j_gene: TRBJ1-5; v_gene: TRBV20-1; abundance: few
CDR3aa: CASSPDGYNEQFF; CDR3nt: TGTGCCAGCAGCCCGGACGGTTACAATGAGCAGTTCTTC; d_gene: NA; j_gene: TRBJ2-1; v_gene: TRBV7-9; abundance: NA
CDR3aa: CASSVEVGTGGYTF; CDR3nt: TGTGCCAGCAGTGTTGAGGTGGGGACAGGGGGCTACACCTTC; d_gene: TRBD1; j_gene: TRBJ1-2; v_gene: TRBV2; abundance: NA
CDR3aa: CASRRGEGAGNTIYF; CDR3nt: TGTGCCAGCCGGCGGGGAGAAGGGGCTGGAAACACCATATATTTT; d_gene: NA; j_gene: TRBJ1-3; v_gene: TRBV7-2; abundance: NA
CDR3aa: CASSLGGVVNEQFF; CDR3nt: TGTGCCAGCAGCTTAGGCGGGGTCGTCAATGAGCAGTTCTTC; d_gene: NA; j_gene: TRBJ2-1; v_gene: TRBV7-2; abundance: NA
CDR3aa: CASSATGVPYEQYF; CDR3nt: TGTGCCAGCAGTGCAACAGGGGTACCTTACGAGCAGTACTTC; d_gene: TRBD1; j_gene: TRBJ2-7; v_gene: TRBV12-3/TRBV12-4; abundance: NA
CDR3aa: CASSLPTYLTYEQYF; CDR3nt: TGTGCCAGCAGCCTCCCTACCTACTTGACCTACGAGCAGTACTTC; d_gene: NA; j_gene: TRBJ2-7; v_gene: TRBV7-6; abundance: once
CDR3aa: CSAASLDSERQPQHF; CDR3nt: TGCAGTGCTGCCAGTTTGGACTCCGAGAGGCAGCCCCAGCATTTT; d_gene: NA; j_gene: TRBJ1-5; v_gene: TRBV20-1; abundance: few
CDR3aa: CASSRGEEAKNIQYF; CDR3nt: TGTGCCAGCAGCCGGGGAGAGGAAGCCAAAAACATTCAGTACTTC; d_gene: NA; j_gene: TRBJ2-4; v_gene: TRBV28; abundance: NA
CDR3aa: CASREGTGEFYEQYF; CDR3nt: TGCGCCAGCAGGGAGGGGACGGGAGAATTCTACGAGCAGTACTTC; d_gene: NA; j_gene: TRBJ2-7; v_gene: TRBV5-1; abundance: NA
CDR3aa: CASSFPTGANTEAFF; CDR3nt: TGTGCCAGCAGCTTCCCCACAGGGGCGAACACTGAAGCTTTCTTT; d_gene: TRBD1; j_gene: TRBJ1-1; v_gene: TRBV5-4; abundance: NA
CDR3aa: CASSYSYPQMTWGNTIYF; CDR3nt: TGTGCCAGCAGTTACTCTTACCCTCAAATGACGTGGGGAAACACCATATATTTT; d_gene: NA; j_gene: TRBJ1-3; v_gene: TRBV6-5; abundance: NA
CDR3aa: CASRGGMGQPGHTEAFF; CDR3nt: TGTGCCAGCAGGGGGGGGATGGGACAGCCGGGGCACACTGAAGCTTTCTTT; d_gene: TRBD1; j_gene: TRBJ1-1; v_gene: TRBV7-2; abundance: NA
CDR3aa: CASSLGATRPPDTQYF; CDR3nt: TGTGCCAGCAGCTTGGGGGCCACCCGGCCCCCAGATACGCAGTATTTT; d_gene: NA; j_gene: TRBJ2-3; v_gene: TRBV5-6; abundance: NA
CDR3aa: CASSSYPRSNQPQHF; CDR3nt: TGTGCCAGCAGTTCCTACCCCCGGAGCAATCAGCCCCAGCATTTT; d_gene: NA; j_gene: TRBJ1-5; v_gene: TRBV27; abundance: NA
CDR3aa: CTSSLLEGGSETQYF; CDR3nt: TGCACCAGCAGTTTATTGGAAGGGGGCTCAGAGACCCAGTACTTC; d_gene: TRBD1; j_gene: TRBJ2-5; v_gene: TRBV27; abundance: NA
CDR3aa: CASSYSLWSYGYTF; CDR3nt: TGTGCCAGCAGTTACTCGCTATGGTCCTATGGCTACACCTTC; d_gene: NA; j_gene: TRBJ1-2; v_gene: TRBV6-2/TRBV6-3; abundance: few
CDR3aa: CASSIVGQRKTEAFF; CDR3nt: TGTGCCAGTAGTATAGTTGGACAGAGGAAGACTGAAGCTTTCTTT; d_gene: NA; j_gene: TRBJ1-1; v_gene: TRBV19; abundance: once
CDR3aa: CASSRADRVVIEEYF; CDR3nt: TGTGCCAGCAGCCGGGCGGACAGGGTTGTGATAGAGGAGTACTTC; d_gene: TRBD1; j_gene: TRBJ2-7; v_gene: TRBV2; abundance: NA
CDR3aa: CASSPTGTGGTDTQYF; CDR3nt: TGTGCCAGTAGTCCAACCGGGACAGGAGGCACAGATACGCAGTATTTT; d_gene: TRBD1; j_gene: TRBJ2-3; v_gene: TRBV19; abundance: NA
CDR3aa: CASSFDQFRGYTF; CDR3nt: TGTGCCAGCAGCTTTGATCAGTTCCGGGGCTACACCTTC; d_gene: NA; j_gene: TRBJ1-2; v_gene: TRBV11-2; abundance: few
CDR3aa: CATGLEAGAAKTQYF; CDR3nt: TGTGCCACGGGTCTGGAGGCGGGAGCTGCAAAGACCCAGTACTTC; d_gene: TRBD2; j_gene: TRBJ2-5; v_gene: TRBV15; abundance: NA
CDR3aa: CSARVHTETQYF; CDR3nt: TGCAGTGCTAGAGTACACACAGAGACCCAGTACTTC; d_gene: NA; j_gene: TRBJ2-5; v_gene: TRBV20-1; abundance: NA
CDR3aa: CASSIDYGYTF; CDR3nt: TGTGCCAGTAGTATAGACTATGGCTACACCTTC; d_gene: NA; j_gene: TRBJ1-2; v_gene: TRBV19; abundance: few
CDR3aa: CASSQDPPGKGEAFF; CDR3nt: TGTGCCAGCAGCCAAGACCCCCCGGGTAAAGGTGAAGCTTTCTTT; d_gene: NA; j_gene: TRBJ1-1; v_gene: TRBV14; abundance: NA
CDR3aa: CASSVTSSSYNSPLHF; CDR3nt: TGTGCCAGCAGTGTAACTAGTAGCTCCTATAATTCACCCCTCCACTTT; d_gene: NA; j_gene: TRBJ1-6; v_gene: TRBV6-1; abundance: few
CDR3aa: CAVPGLLPRISRYGYTF; CDR3nt: TGTGCCGTTCCGGGACTCCTACCCCGTATAAGCCGGTATGGCTACACCTTC; d_gene: NA; j_gene: TRBJ1-2; v_gene: TRBV30; abundance: few
CDR3aa: CATSRVTVRPGELFF; CDR3nt: TGTGCCACCAGCAGAGTAACAGTGAGACCCGGGGAGCTGTTTTTT; d_gene: NA; j_gene: TRBJ2-2; v_gene: TRBV15; abundance: NA
CDR3aa: CASSLAGNYGYTF; CDR3nt: TGTGCCAGCAGCTTAGCAGGGAACTATGGCTACACCTTC; d_gene: NA; j_gene: TRBJ1-2; v_gene: TRBV7-9; abundance: few
CDR3aa: CASSTSRESYEQYF; CDR3nt: TGTGCCAGTAGTACCTCGAGGGAATCCTACGAGCAGTACTTC; d_gene: NA; j_gene: TRBJ2-7; v_gene: TRBV19; abundance: NA
CDR3aa: CASSLRDGDTETFF; CDR3nt: TGTGCCAGCAGCTTACGGGACGGTGACACTGAAACTTTCTTT; d_gene: NA; j_gene: TRBJ1-1; v_gene: TRBV7-9; abundance: NA
CDR3aa: CSARKANTEAFF; CDR3nt: TGCAGTGCTAGGAAGGCAAACACCGAAGCTTTCTTT; d_gene: NA; j_gene: TRBJ1-1; v_gene: TRBV20-1; abundance: once
CDR3aa: CASSLRTGGALGEQYF; CDR3nt: TGTGCCAGCAGCTTACGCACCGGCGGGGCCCTGGGGGAGCAGTACTTC; d_gene: NA; j_gene: TRBJ2-7; v_gene: TRBV7-8; abundance: NA
CDR3aa: CSAANRGLNTGELFF; CDR3nt: TGCAGTGCTGCCAATCGGGGCCTTAACACCGGGGAGCTGTTTTTT; d_gene: NA; j_gene: TRBJ2-2; v_gene: TRBV20-1; abundance: NA
CDR3aa: CASSLAFGGDQPQHF; CDR3nt: TGTGCCAGCAGCTTAGCTTTTGGAGGGGATCAGCCCCAGCATTTT; d_gene: NA; j_gene: TRBJ1-5; v_gene: TRBV7-2; abundance: few
CDR3aa: CSAQPVRLAGGRGDNEQFF; CDR3nt: TGCAGTGCTCAGCCCGTGCGACTAGCGGGGGGAAGGGGGGACAATGAGCAGTTCTTC; d_gene: TRBD2; j_gene: TRBJ2-1; v_gene: TRBV20-1; abundance: few
CDR3aa: CASSYLQTGSTEAFF; CDR3nt: TGTGCCAGCAGTTACCTCCAGACAGGGAGCACTGAAGCTTTCTTT; d_gene: TRBD1; j_gene: TRBJ1-1; v_gene: TRBV6-5; abundance: few
CDR3aa: CASSSTRDTGELFF; CDR3nt: TGTGCCAGCAGTTCCACAAGAGACACCGGGGAGCTGTTTTTT; d_gene: NA; j_gene: TRBJ2-2; v_gene: TRBV6-5; abundance: NA
CDR3aa: CASSTGVQDTQYF; CDR3nt: TGTGCCAGCAGCACAGGGGTTCAAGATACGCAGTATTTT; d_gene: TRBD1; j_gene: TRBJ2-3; v_gene: TRBV2; abundance: NA
CDR3aa: CASSLGSLEAGPNTEAFF; CDR3nt: TGTGCCAGCAGTTTAGGTTCTTTGGAGGCAGGGCCTAACACTGAAGCTTTCTTT; d_gene: NA; j_gene: TRBJ1-1; v_gene: TRBV12-3/TRBV12-4; abundance: NA
CDR3aa: CSAPTGGAYNSPLHF; CDR3nt: TGCAGTGCACCCACAGGGGGCGCTTATAATTCACCCCTCCACTTT; d_gene: TRBD1; j_gene: TRBJ1-6; v_gene: TRBV20-1; abundance: NA
CDR3aa: CASSPPSSRETQYF; CDR3nt: TGTGCCAGCAGCCCCCCGAGCTCCAGAGAGACCCAGTACTTC; d_gene: NA; j_gene: TRBJ2-5; v_gene: TRBV11-3; abundance: NA
CDR3aa: CSASGQRPNSPLHF; CDR3nt: TGCAGTGCTAGTGGACAAAGGCCGAATTCACCCCTCCACTTT; d_gene: NA; j_gene: TRBJ1-6; v_gene: TRBV20-1; abundance: NA
CDR3aa: CASSPSTYEQYF; CDR3nt: TGTGCCAGCAGCCCCTCGACCTACGAGCAGTACTTC; d_gene: NA; j_gene: TRBJ2-7; v_gene: TRBV7-9; abundance: NA
CDR3aa: CSARKLLNTEAFF; CDR3nt: TGCAGTGCTAGGAAGCTATTGAACACTGAAGCTTTCTTT; d_gene: NA; j_gene: TRBJ1-1; v_gene: TRBV20-1; abundance: NA
CDR3aa: CATRDTLSREAFF; CDR3nt: TGTGCCACCAGGGATACCCTCTCCCGTGAAGCTTTCTTT; d_gene: NA; j_gene: TRBJ1-1; v_gene: TRBV24-1; abundance: NA
CDR3aa: CASSWETDTQYF; CDR3nt: TGTGCCAGCAGTTGGGAGACAGATACGCAGTATTTT; d_gene: NA; j_gene: TRBJ2-3; v_gene: TRBV6-2/TRBV6-3; abundance: NA
CDR3aa: CASRAGTGGTGELFF; CDR3nt: TGTGCCAGCAGAGCCGGGACAGGGGGCACCGGGGAGCTGTTTTTT; d_gene: TRBD1; j_gene: TRBJ2-2; v_gene: TRBV2; abundance: NA
CDR3aa: CATSGRRATGGGYTF; CDR3nt: TGTGCCACCAGCGGCCGCAGGGCGACCGGTGGTGGCTACACCTTC; d_gene: NA; j_gene: TRBJ1-2; v_gene: TRBV15; abundance: few
CDR3aa: CASSLGWPEEGYYTF; CDR3nt: TGTGCCAGCAGCTTAGGGTGGCCGGAGGAGGGTTACTACACCTTC; d_gene: NA; j_gene: TRBJ1-2; v_gene: TRBV7-2; abundance: NA
CDR3aa: CASSLSSLNTEAFF; CDR3nt: TGTGCCAGCAGCTTATCCTCTCTGAACACTGAAGCTTTCTTT; d_gene: NA; j_gene: TRBJ1-1; v_gene: TRBV7-2; abundance: few
CDR3aa: CASSKVLGLLNEYTEAFF; CDR3nt: TGTGCCAGCAGCAAAGTCCTTGGGCTGCTTAATGAGTACACTGAAGCTTTCTTT; d_gene: NA; j_gene: TRBJ1-1; v_gene: TRBV21-1; abundance: NA
CDR3aa: CSVRQGGGTEAFF; CDR3nt: TGCAGCGTCCGACAGGGAGGCGGCACTGAAGCTTTCTTT; d_gene: TRBD1; j_gene: TRBJ1-1; v_gene: TRBV29-1; abundance: NA
CDR3aa: CASSPLAWGGGVRVYEQYF; CDR3nt: TGTGCCAGCAGTCCCCTCGCCTGGGGGGGGGGCGTAAGGGTGTACGAGCAGTACTTC; d_gene: NA; j_gene: TRBJ2-7; v_gene: TRBV28; abundance: NA